This entry lists 17 T cell receptor beta chains sequenced from one sample in a study of T cells in women clearing cervical HPV infection (dated by TCRdb to the late 2010s). Library prep was done by the immunoSEQ multiplex PCR assay. Sourced from immuneACCESS, this table was stored by TCRdb with only in-frame sequences that have V and J called. A share of the clones is absent; for the studies checked, an unresolved V gene accounts for under half, and the remainder has no known explanation. The sample's own table lists 25,000 to 35,000 clones. The ten largest account for about a sixth of the sample. What was sequenced was blood buffy coat. These receptors were obtained from a woman between 18 and 75 years old with a cervical HPV16 infection that either progressed to CIN3+ or cleared (not recorded which).

A word on this clone: The CDR3 end lies 3 residues beyond the end of the read and is filled in from the germline J gene. This rearrangement joins TRBV19 to TRBJ2-5; D remains ambiguous. CDR3 length equals 15 residues. V gave up 6 bases and J gave up 0 bases, with 14 bases separating them. Germline lookup yields CDR1 LNHDA and CDR2 SQIVND (reference sequence). The DNA read from the CDR3 is TGTGCCAGTAGCATAACCGCGTTGTACCAAGAGACC. Its translation: CASSITALYQET. Given in full, the CDR3 is CASSITALYQETQYF.

As concerns this clone: Read coverage stops 3 residues before the CDR3 terminus; the germline J gene supplies the remainder. V is TRBV7-9 and J is TRBJ2-7; D unclear. The V end was cut by 6 bases, the J end by 2 bases, with 8 bases between. The CDR3 totals 12 residues. Per germline, CDR1 SEHNR and CDR2 FQNEAQ (reference sequence). Incomplete CDR3 DNA: TGTGCCAGCAGAAGGGCAGCCTACGAG. It codes for CASRRAAYE. The whole CDR3 is CASRRAAYEQYF. Filled out from reference TRBV7-9 and TRBJ2-7, the complete variable domain reads DTGVSQNPRHKITKRGQNVTFRCDPISEHNRLYWYRQTLGQGPEFLTYFQNEAQLEKSRLLSDRFSAERPKGSFSTLEIQRTEQGDSAMYLCASRRAAYEQYFGPGTRLTVT.

A note on this clone: The CDR3 extends 3 residues past the end of the read, so its final part is completed from the germline J gene. This chain connects TRBV5-1 to TRBJ2-2; tentative D call: TRBD1 (6 bases). Germline V gene lookup returns CDR1 SGHRS and CDR2 YFSETQ. The CDR3 runs to 19 residues. The CDR3 DNA, read in part, is TGCGCCAGCAGCTTTCGACCAGGGGCCGAGATAACAACTAATGAAAAG. This translates into CASSFRPGAEITTNEK. The entire CDR3 is CASSFRPGAEITTNEKLFF. Drawing the rest from reference TRBV5-1 and TRBJ2-2, the complete variable domain is KAGVTQTPRYLIKTRGQQVTLSCSPISGHRSVSWYQQTPGQGLQFLFEYFSETQRNKGNFPGRFSGRQFSNSRSEMNVSTLELGDSALYLCASSFRPGAEITTNEKLFFGEGSRLTVL.

CDR3 sequence: CSARGSTGKSYNEQFF. The CDR3 bases that were read are TGCAGTGCTAGAGGTTCGACAGGGAAGTCCTACAATGAG. This chain connects TRBV20-1 to TRBJ2-1; TRBD1 matches at 7 bases. The read ends 3 residues early relative to the CDR3; the germline J gene fills the gap. The CDR3 contains 16 residues. With V trimmed by 1 base and J by 1 base, 7 bases remained unmatched. Germline-derived CDR1 and CDR2 are DFQATT and SNEGSKA (reference sequence).

Worth noting for this clone: The CDR3 end is not reached by the read, which stops 3 residues before it; the germline J gene fills it in. The J gene is TRBJ2-2, the V gene TRBV29-1, with a possible D match to TRBD2 (5 bases). Germline CDR1 SQVTM, CDR2 ANQGSEA. The length of the CDR3 is 12 residues. The CDR3 region is CSARTFGEKLFF. The covered CDR3 bases are TGCAGCGCCCGGACGTTCGGGGAAAAG.

A note on this clone: With the read ending 3 residues before the CDR3 end, the germline J gene is used to fill in that end. This chain uses TRBV30 with TRBJ2-7, with D unresolved. The CDR3 is 13 amino acids. In germline, CDR1 is GTSNPN, CDR2 SVGIG (reference sequence). V dropped 0 bases and J dropped 4 bases, with 10 bases sitting between them. CDR3 in amino acids: CAWSVRGRYEQYF. The CDR3 DNA, read in part, is TGTGCCTGGAGTGTACGCGGAAGATACGAG.

As to this clone: Its ends do not fully match the called genes, so a read error is possible. CDR3 bases read: TGTGCTAGCAGCCCCTCGCCGGGACTAGCCTACGAG. Protein sequence: CASSPSPGLAYE. In full, the CDR3 is CASSPSPGLAYEQYF. The chain uses TRBV7-7 and TRBJ2-7, with 8 bases aligning to TRBD2. The CDR3 is cut off 3 residues early in the read; its end comes from the germline J gene. This CDR3 is built from 15 residues. Germline CDR1 SSHAT, CDR2 FNYEAQ (reference sequence).

CDR3 region: CASRPNQVSSYEQYF. The covered CDR3 bases are TGTGCCAGCAGACCTAACCAGGTGAGCTCCTACGAG. The chain combines TRBV27 with TRBJ2-7; D uncertain. The read comes to an end 3 residues before the CDR3 does, leaving the germline J gene to fill in the end. The CDR3 is 15 residues long. The V end lost 6 bases, the J end lost 0 bases, and 15 bases lay between the germline ends. Looked up from germline, CDR1 is MNHEY and CDR2 is SMNVEV (reference sequence).

CDR3 DNA (partial): TGCAGCGTTGTGATAAGGCAGGGGGACCCAAACGCGGTT. It encodes CSVVIRQGDPNAV. The complete CDR3 sequence is CSVVIRQGDPNAVQYF. This chain uses TRBV29-1 with TRBJ2-4; the match to TRBD1 covers 7 bases. Read data end 3 residues before the CDR3 end; the end is taken from the germline J gene. Germline CDR1 is SQVTM and CDR2 is ANQGSEA. The CDR3 runs 16 residues.

About this clone itself: The DNA ends 3 residues before the CDR3 does, and the rest of the CDR3 is filled in from the germline J gene. V gene TRBV7-9 combines with J gene TRBJ2-2, with a possible D match to TRBD2 (5 bases). Germline-derived CDR1 and CDR2 are SEHNR and FQNEAQ (reference sequence). There are 13 residues in the CDR3. CDR3 protein: CASSRGFDEKLFF. The sequenced CDR3 bases are TGTGCCAGCAGCCGCGGGTTCGATGAAAAG.

Points on this clone: Read sequence stops 3 residues before the CDR3 end, and the germline J gene provides the missing end. The rearrangement links TRBV30 to TRBJ1-2; maybe TRBD1 (6 bases). Per the germline V gene, CDR1 is GTSNPN and CDR2 is SVGIG (reference sequence). The V and J ends lost 6 bases and 7 bases respectively, with 15 bases between them. This CDR3 region has 12 residues. The CDR3 bases that were read are TGTGCCTGCTCAACAGGGTTTCGTGGC. Its protein is CACSTGFRG. The CDR3 reads in full as CACSTGFRGYTF. The complete variable domain, with remaining parts taken from reference TRBV30 and TRBJ1-2, reads SQTIHQWPATLVQPVGSPLSLECTVEGTSNPNLYWYRQAAGRGLQLLFYSVGIGQISSEVPQNLSASRPQDRQFILSSKKLLLSDSGFYLCACSTGFRGYTFGSGTRLTVV.

With respect to this clone: The CDR3 extends 3 residues past the end of the read, so its final part is completed from the germline J gene. The V gene is TRBV7-9, the J gene TRBJ1-1; maybe TRBD1 (6 bases). This CDR3 is 13 amino acids long. Germline assignment: CDR1 SEHNR and CDR2 FQNEAQ (reference sequence). CDR3 protein: CASSLVGHNEAFF. The part of the CDR3 DNA that was read is TGTGCCAGCAGCTTAGTGGGACACAACGAA.

In regard to this clone: The read is 3 residues too short to cover the CDR3 end, so that end is filled in from the germline J gene. V is TRBV10-2 and J is TRBJ1-1; TRBD1 matches at 11 bases. This CDR3 has 15 amino acids. Germline values: CDR1 WSHSY, CDR2 SAAADI. The sequenced part of the CDR3 DNA is TGCGCCAGCAGCGTTATCGGACAGGGGGCGAGTGGA. It translates to CASSVIGQGASG. The full CDR3 protein is CASSVIGQGASGAFF.

A word on this clone: The CDR3 goes on 3 residues after the read ends, and that part is filled in from the germline J gene. The chain uses TRBV5-1 and TRBJ2-2; TRBD2 matches 8 bases. Per the germline V gene, CDR1 is SGHRS and CDR2 is YFSETQ. This CDR3 has 16 residues. Trimming removed 1 base from V and 1 base from J; junction bases left unmatched: 3. Incomplete CDR3 DNA: TGCGCCAGCAGCTTGATAGCGGGGCGGAACACCGGGGAG. Amino acids: CASSLIAGRNTGE. The entire CDR3 protein is CASSLIAGRNTGELFF.

A word on this clone: The CDR3 extends 3 residues past the end of the read, so its final part is completed from the germline J gene. V and J are TRBV2 and TRBJ1-1; D not resolved. V was clipped by 2 bases and J by 3 bases, with 4 bases between them. This CDR3 comprises 12 residues. Looked up from germline, CDR1 is SNHLY and CDR2 is FYNNEI. CDR3 DNA, as far as it was read: TGTGCCAGCAGTGAAACAGACACTGAA. Its protein is CASSETDTE. The full CDR3 protein is CASSETDTEAFF. Filled out from reference TRBV2 and TRBJ1-1, the complete variable domain reads EPEVTQTPSHQVTQMGQEVILRCVPISNHLYFYWYRQILGQKVEFLVSFYNNEISEKSEIFDDQFSVERPDGSNFTLKIRSTKLEDSAMYFCASSETDTEAFFGQGTRLTVV.

As for this clone: Read data end 3 residues before the CDR3 end; the end is taken from the germline J gene. The chain employs TRBV6-2 or TRBV6-3 and TRBJ2-4; D may match TRBD1 or TRBD2 (6 bases each). Germline-derived CDR1 and CDR2 are MNHEY and SVGEGT. CDR3 length: 13 amino acids. The CDR3 sequence is CASSVQGLEGQYF. The DNA read from the CDR3 is TGTGCCAGCAGTGTACAGGGCTTGGAGGGT.

Regarding this clone: The CDR3 end lies 3 residues beyond the end of the read and is filled in from the germline J gene. The genes are TRBV5-1 and TRBJ2-3, with 8 positions matching TRBD1. The CDR3 is made up of 16 amino acids. Germline CDR1 is SGHRS and CDR2 is YFSETQ. Trimming removed 1 base from V and 0 bases from J; junction bases left unmatched: 4. The sequenced part of the CDR3 DNA is TGCGCCAGCAGCTTGCAGGGGGCCTCTAGCACAGATACG. This gives the protein CASSLQGASSTDT. The whole CDR3 region reads CASSLQGASSTDTQYF. The whole variable domain, filled in from reference TRBV5-1 and TRBJ2-3, reads KAGVTQTPRYLIKTRGQQVTLSCSPISGHRSVSWYQQTPGQGLQFLFEYFSETQRNKGNFPGRFSGRQFSNSRSEMNVSTLELGDSALYLCASSLQGASSTDTQYFGPGTRLTVL.